Presented here are 4 T cell receptor beta chains from one specimen sequenced in a study of cytomegalovirus exposure and HLA in healthy donors. Assay: immunoSEQ multiplex PCR; the TCRdb copy retains only in-frame clones and omits some. The sample has some 70,000 clones; 75% to 90% are singletons. The sample was PBMCs. These receptor sequences come from a woman between 18 and 30 years old in good health and CMV-seronegative.

The chain is built from TRBV27 and TRBJ1-1; no definite D call. Germline V lookup: CDR1 MNHEY, CDR2 SMNVEV (reference sequence). Between the trimmed V and J ends, which lost 2 bases and 0 bases, there was a span of 7 bases. The CDR3 has 14 residues. CDR3 residues: CASSLDILNTEAFF. In nucleotides, the CDR3 is TGTGCCAGCAGTTTAGACATCCTGAACACTGAAGCTTTCTTT.

This clone has a single count. V and J are TRBV10-3 and TRBJ1-5; TRBD1 agrees at 12 bases. This CDR3 contains 17 residues. Trimming at V came to 10 bases and at J to 5 bases, leaving 15 bases not matched to a gene. Germline V gives CDR1 ENHRY, CDR2 SYGVKD. The CDR3 spells CATGGGTGGDLYQPQHF. The CDR3 DNA reads as TGTGCCACGGGGGGAGGGACAGGGGGCGATTTGTATCAGCCCCAGCATTTT.

The J gene is TRBJ2-1, the V gene TRBV7-2; TRBD2 might be the D (7 bases). The CDR3 has 16 residues. CDR1 is SGHTA, CDR2 FQGNSA, per germline. V lost 2 bases and J lost 3, with 14 bases in between. CDR3 coding DNA: TGTGCCAGCAGCTTATCACAGGGAGGGGGCTACAATGAGCAGTTCTTC. This gives the protein CASSLSQGGGYNEQFF.

The rearrangement uses TRBV7-7 and TRBJ2-3; D is unclear. The CDR3 has 17 residues. The germline V gene encodes CDR1 SSHAT and CDR2 FNYEAQ (reference sequence). Trimming left V 5 bases short and J 4 bases short, with 22 bases between. The CDR3 DNA reads as TGTGCCAGCAGCCTGGTCCCAGCTGGCGGCGAGGCAGATACGCAGTATTTT. Encoded protein: CASSLVPAGGEADTQYF.